This T cell receptor (beta chain) appears in the sequencing data of a study of patients and donors after allogeneic stem cell transplantation. A few counts support this clonotype. One entry per CDR3 protein results from TCRdb running MiXCR on the RT-PCR reads. The sample lists about 8,300 distinct CDR3 sequences, about 9.9% occurring once. V was trimmed by 3 bases and J by 4 bases, leaving 9 bases between them. CDR1 and CDR2 (germline): LGHNA, YNFKEQ. This CDR3 is built from 14 residues. The chain combines TRBV4-2 with TRBJ2-2, with D unclear. Sequencing was performed on blood, either unsorted or a sorted T cell fraction (not recorded which). The source is a human donor who was either an allogeneic HSCT recipient or a stem cell or donor lymphocyte infusion donor (not recorded which). It is not recorded whose cells these are; they may come from a transplant donor. The CDR3 bases are TGTGCCAGCAGCCAGGGCAGCACCACCGGGGAGCTGTTTTTT. This encodes CASSQGSTTGELFF.